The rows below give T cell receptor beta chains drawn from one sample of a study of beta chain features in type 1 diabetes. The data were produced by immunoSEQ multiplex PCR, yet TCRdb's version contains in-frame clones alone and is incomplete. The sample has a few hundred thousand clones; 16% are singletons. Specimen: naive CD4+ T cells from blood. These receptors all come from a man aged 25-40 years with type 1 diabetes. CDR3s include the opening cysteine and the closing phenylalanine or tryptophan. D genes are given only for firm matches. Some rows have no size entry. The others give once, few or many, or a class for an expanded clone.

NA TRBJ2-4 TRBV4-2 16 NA TGTGCCAGCAGCCAAGATGGGACGGGTGCCAAAAACATTCAGTACTTC CASSQDGTGAKNIQYF
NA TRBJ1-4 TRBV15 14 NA TGTGCCACCAGCAAGGGGTCCCCTAATGAAAAACTGTTTTTT CATSKGSPNEKLFF
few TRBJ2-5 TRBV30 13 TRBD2 TGTGCCTGGAGTGTAAATAGCGGGGAGACCCAGTACTTC CAWSVNSGETQYF
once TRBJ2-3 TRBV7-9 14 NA TGTGCCAGCAGATTGACAGCAAGCACAGATACGCAGTATTTT CASRLTASTDTQYF
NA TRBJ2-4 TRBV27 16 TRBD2 TGTGCCAGCAGTTGGTCTGGCGGGAGGGCCGAGAACATTCAGTACTTC CASSWSGGRAENIQYF
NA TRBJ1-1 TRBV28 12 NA TGTGCCAGCAGTGAATCATACACTGAAGCTTTCTTT CASSESYTEAFF
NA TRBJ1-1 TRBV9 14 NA TGTGCCAGCAACCCTAGCGCGGCCGCCACTGAAGCTTTCTTT CASNPSAAATEAFF
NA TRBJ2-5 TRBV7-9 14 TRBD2 TGTGCCAGCAGCGTACTAGCGGTACAAGAGACCCAGTACTTC CASSVLAVQETQYF
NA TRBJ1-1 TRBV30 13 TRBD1 TGTTCCTGGAGTGTCAGGGGGGGCACTGAAGCTTTCTTT CSWSVRGGTEAFF
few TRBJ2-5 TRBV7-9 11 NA TGTGCCAGCAGCGTAGGAGAGACCCAGTACTTC CASSVGETQYF
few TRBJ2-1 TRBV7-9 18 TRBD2 TGTGCCAGCAGCAAATCAGGGCGGGAGACGGGGACTGAGGGTGAGCAGTTCTTC CASSKSGRETGTEGEQFF
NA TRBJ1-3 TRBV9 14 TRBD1 TGTGCCAGCAGCGCGACAGGGTCTGGAAACACCATATATTTT CASSATGSGNTIYF
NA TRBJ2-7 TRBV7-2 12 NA TGTGCCAGCAGCCAGGACCGGCGCGAGCAGTACTTC CASSQDRREQYF
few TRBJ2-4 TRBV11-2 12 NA TGTGCCAGCAGCTCCGCGGAAAACATTCAGTACTTC CASSSAENIQYF
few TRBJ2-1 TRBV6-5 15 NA TGTGCCAGCAGTTCCCTTGGCGGGATCGGGAATGAGCAGTTCTTC CASSSLGGIGNEQFF
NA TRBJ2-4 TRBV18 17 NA TGTGCCAGCTCACCTGATGCCGCCCTTCTAGCCAAAAACATTCAGTACTTC CASSPDAALLAKNIQYF
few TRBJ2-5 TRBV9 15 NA TGTGCCAGCAGCCCACAGGGGGGGTACCAAGAGACCCAGTACTTC CASSPQGGYQETQYF
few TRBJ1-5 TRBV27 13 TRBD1 TGTGCCAGCTCAAGGACAGGGGTCCAGCCCCAGCATTTT CASSRTGVQPQHF
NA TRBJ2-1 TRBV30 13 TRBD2 TGTGCCTGGACTAGCGGATACTACAATGAGCAGTTCTTC CAWTSGYYNEQFF
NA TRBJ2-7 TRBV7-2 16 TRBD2 TGTGCCACCCAAGCGGGAGGGTGGGATCAAACCTACGAGCAGTACTTC CATQAGGWDQTYEQYF
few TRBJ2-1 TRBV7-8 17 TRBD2 TGTGCCAGCAGCTTAGCGGTAGGGACTAGCGGAGTGGGTGAGCAGTTCTTC CASSLAVGTSGVGEQFF
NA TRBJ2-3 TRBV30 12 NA TGTGCCTGGAGTGTACTGGGGGCGCGGGTCCATTTT CAWSVLGARVHF
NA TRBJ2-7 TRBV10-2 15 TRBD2 TGCGCCAGCAGTGAGCAGACTAGCGGCTCCTACGAGCAGTACTTC CASSEQTSGSYEQYF
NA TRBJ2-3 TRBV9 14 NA TGTGCCAGCAGCGTAGCCCCAGGGGCAGATACGCAGTATTTT CASSVAPGADTQYF
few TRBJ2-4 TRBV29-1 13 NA TGCAGCGTTGAAGAGCTAGCCAAAAACATTCAGTACTTC CSVEELAKNIQYF
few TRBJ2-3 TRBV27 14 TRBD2 TGTGCCAGCAGTAGAGCGGGAGGTCCAGATACGCAGTATTTT CASSRAGGPDTQYF
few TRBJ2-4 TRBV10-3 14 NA TGTGCCATCAGCGTAGGGGTGGACGGAAACATTCAGTACTTC CAISVGVDGNIQYF
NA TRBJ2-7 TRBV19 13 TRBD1 TGTGCCAGTAGTGACAGGGGTATCTACGAGCAGTACTTC CASSDRGIYEQYF
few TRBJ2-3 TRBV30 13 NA TGTGCCTGGAGTGTACGTAGCCGCGATACGCAGTATTTT CAWSVRSRDTQYF
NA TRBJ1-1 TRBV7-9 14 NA TGTGCCAGCAGCTTTACAGGGTGGAACACTGAAGCTTTCTTT CASSFTGWNTEAFF
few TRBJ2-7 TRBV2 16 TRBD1 TGTGCCAGCAGTAGCCTCGGACAGGTGAAATCCTACGAGCAGTACTTC CASSSLGQVKSYEQYF
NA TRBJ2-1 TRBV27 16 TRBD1 TGTGCCAGCAGTTTGCTCCCGGGACAGGGGATATATGAGCAGTTCTTC CASSLLPGQGIYEQFF
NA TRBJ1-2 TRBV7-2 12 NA TGTGCCAGCAGCTCGTCGGGTTATGGCTACACCTTC CASSSSGYGYTF
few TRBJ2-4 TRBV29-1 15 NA TGCAGCGTTGGGGCCATAGGGGCGACCAAAAACATTCAGTACTTC CSVGAIGATKNIQYF
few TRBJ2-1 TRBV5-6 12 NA TGTGCCAGCAGCTTGTTTTCCAATGAGCAGTTCTTC CASSLFSNEQFF
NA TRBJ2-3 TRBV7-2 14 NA TGTGCCAGCAGCCTACTTGGGGGCACAGATACGCAGTATTTT CASSLLGGTDTQYF
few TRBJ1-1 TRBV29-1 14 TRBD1 TGCAGCGCCGGGCATAGGGGGCGGATCACTGAAGCTTTCTTT CSAGHRGRITEAFF
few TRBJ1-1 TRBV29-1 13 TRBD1 TGCAGCGTCGACACAGGGGGCTATAGTGAAGCTTTCTTT CSVDTGGYSEAFF
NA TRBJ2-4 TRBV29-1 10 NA TGCAGCGCTCTCTCCAACATTCAGTACTTC CSALSNIQYF
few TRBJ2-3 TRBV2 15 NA TGTGCCAGCGTCCCCCTAGTCGCTAGCACAGATACGCAGTATTTT CASVPLVASTDTQYF
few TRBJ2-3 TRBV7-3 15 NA TGTGCCAGCAGCTTAAGAGGGAGAGTGACAGATACGCAGTATTTT CASSLRGRVTDTQYF
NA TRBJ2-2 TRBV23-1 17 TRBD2 TGCGCCAGCAGTCATCCCAGGTGGGGAGGGCGGCGGCGGGAGCTGTTTTTT CASSHPRWGGRRRELFF
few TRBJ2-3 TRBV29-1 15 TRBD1 TGCAGCGTCGCCCCCCGGGACAGTATCACAGATACGCAGTATTTT CSVAPRDSITDTQYF
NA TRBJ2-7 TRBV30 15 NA TGTGCCTGGAGTGTACGGCGATTAAGACTGTCCGAGCAGTACTTC CAWSVRRLRLSEQYF
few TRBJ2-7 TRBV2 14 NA TGTGCCAGCAGTGTGGGTAATAGGGTTTACGAGCAGTACTTC CASSVGNRVYEQYF
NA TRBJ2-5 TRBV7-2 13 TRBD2 TGTGCCAGCAGACAAACTAGCGGCGAGACCCAGTACTTC CASRQTSGETQYF
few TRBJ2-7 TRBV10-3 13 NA TGTGCCATGAGAGGACAGTCCTCCTACGAGCAGTACTTC CAMRGQSSYEQYF
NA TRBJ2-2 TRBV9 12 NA TGTGCCAGCAGCGTAGTCAGAGGGGAGCTGTTTTTT CASSVVRGELFF
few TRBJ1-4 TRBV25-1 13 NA TGTGCCAGCAGTTCACGCATCGGTGAAAAACTGTTTTTT CASSSRIGEKLFF